This is a list of T cell receptor beta chains from one sample in a study of blood T cell repertoires in COVID-19. Assay: immunoSEQ multiplex PCR; the TCRdb copy retains only in-frame clones and omits some. This table has a few hundred thousand clones, about 90% appearing once. Sequencing was carried out using peripheral blood. These receptors were taken from a man between 18 and 29 years old with COVID-19, enrolled during active disease. The CDR3 runs from the conserved cysteine through the conserved F or W. The order of the fields is D gene, J gene, V gene, CDR3 DNA, CDR3 protein. The D gene is left open where the match is weak.

>.|TRBJ1-1|TRBV19
TGTGCCAGTAGTATTGTAGGGGACACTGAAGCTTTCTTT
CASSIVGDTEAFF
>.|TRBJ2-2|TRBV4-2
TGTGCCAGCAGCCAATCACAGGGCGGAACCGGGGAGCTGTTTTTT
CASSQSQGGTGELFF
>TRBD1|TRBJ2-5|TRBV5-1
TGCGCCAGCAGCTACTACAGGGGCTCACTTCAAGAGACCCAGTACTTC
CASSYYRGSLQETQYF
>.|TRBJ2-1|TRBV10-1
TGCGCCAGCAGTGAGTCCGGAGGGAGGGAGCAGTTCTTC
CASSESGGREQFF
>.|TRBJ2-1|TRBV11-3
TGTGCCAGCAGCTCCGGGGATGAGCAGTTCTTC
CASSSGDEQFF
>.|TRBJ2-1|TRBV6-1
TGTGCCAGCAGTGAAGACGGGGGAAGCTCCTACAATGAGCAGTTCTTC
CASSEDGGSSYNEQFF
>.|TRBJ2-5|TRBV6-5
TGTGCCAGCAGTTACTTCGGAGGGCGGGAGACCCAGTACTTC
CASSYFGGRETQYF
>.|TRBJ1-3|TRBV9
TGTGCCAGCACCGGACCCAGGGCGAGAAACACCATATATTTT
CASTGPRARNTIYF
>.|TRBJ2-1|TRBV24-1
TGTGCCACCAGTGAAAACAGGGTGCGGGAGCAGTTCTTC
CATSENRVREQFF
>TRBD1|TRBJ1-1|TRBV2
TGTGCCAGCTCGGCCTCAGGGGGTCCGAACACTGAAGCTTTCTTT
CASSASGGPNTEAFF
>.|TRBJ2-7|TRBV12-3/TRBV12-4
TGTGCCAGCAGGACCGGACTTTACGAGCAGTACTTC
CASRTGLYEQYF
>TRBD2|TRBJ2-7|TRBV9
TGTGCCAGCAGCGTACGTTTGGCCGGGGCGGGAGTCCCCGGTAGAGAGCAGTACTTC
CASSVRLAGAGVPGREQYF
>TRBD2|TRBJ2-4|TRBV19
TGTGCCAGTGGGACTAGCGAGGTCATTCAGTACTTC
CASGTSEVIQYF
>.|TRBJ2-7|TRBV14
TGTGCCAGCAGCCTAGTGACAAGCTACGAGCAGTACTTC
CASSLVTSYEQYF
>.|TRBJ1-5|TRBV6-4
TGTGCCAGCAGTGATGGAGGGGGCAATCAGCCCCAGCATTTT
CASSDGGGNQPQHF
>TRBD1|TRBJ1-2|TRBV24-1
TGTGCCACCAGTGATTCGGGCGGACAGGGGTACTATGGCTACACCTTC
CATSDSGGQGYYGYTF
>TRBD1|TRBJ2-7|TRBV3-1/TRBV3-2
TGTGCCAGCAGCCAAGATCAGACGACAGGGTTCTACGAGCAGTACTTC
CASSQDQTTGFYEQYF
>.|TRBJ2-1|TRBV6-5
TGTGCCAGCAGTTACCGGTCAGACAGTTACAATGAGCAGTTCTTC
CASSYRSDSYNEQFF
>TRBD2|TRBJ2-3|TRBV10-3
TGTGCCATCAGTCGCGAGCGGGAACGCACAGATACGCAGTATTTT
CAISRERERTDTQYF
>TRBD1|TRBJ2-5|TRBV19
TGTGCCAGTAGTCCCTTGGGACAGGGAATTCAAGAGACCCAGTACTTC
CASSPLGQGIQETQYF
>.|TRBJ2-1|TRBV9
TGTGCCAGCAGCGTAAACTCGGGGAATGAGCAGTTCTTC
CASSVNSGNEQFF
>TRBD1|TRBJ1-5|TRBV7-2
TGTGCCAGCAGCTTATCTGGGACAGGAAATCAGCCCCAGCATTTT
CASSLSGTGNQPQHF
>.|TRBJ1-5|TRBV28
TGTGCCGCACAGGACAGAGATCAGCCCCAGCATTTT
CAAQDRDQPQHF
>.|TRBJ1-2|TRBV5-4
TGTGCCAGCAGCTCCCCCCAGACAGGCCACTTCTTC
CASSSPQTGHFF
>TRBD1|TRBJ1-1|TRBV11-3
TGTGCCAGCGTAAACAGGGGACACACTGAAGCTTTCTTT
CASVNRGHTEAFF
>.|TRBJ2-3|TRBV6-5
TGTGCCAGCAGTCGGGTCACAGATACGCAGTATTTT
CASSRVTDTQYF
>.|TRBJ1-5|TRBV7-9
TGTGCCAGCAGCTTAGGCTCCAGGACACCCCAGCATTTT
CASSLGSRTPQHF
>TRBD2|TRBJ2-1|TRBV24-1
TGTGCCACCAGTGATTTATTAGCGGGGGGGAACAATGAGCAGTTCTTC
CATSDLLAGGNNEQFF
>.|TRBJ2-2|TRBV5-1
TGCGCCAGCAGCTCCTTTTTAGATACCGGGGAGCTGTTTTTT
CASSSFLDTGELFF
>.|TRBJ2-5|TRBV7-8
TGTGCCAGCAGCTTAGGGGGCCTGCTCTCGGAGACCCAGTACTTC
CASSLGGLLSETQYF
>TRBD2|TRBJ2-1|TRBV7-2
TGTGCCAGCAGCTTCGCGGGAGGACGGGGCAATGAGCAGTTCTTC
CASSFAGGRGNEQFF
>TRBD1|TRBJ1-2|TRBV9
TGTGCCAGCAGCACCCGCGGGACAGGGGATGAATATGGCTACACCTTC
CASSTRGTGDEYGYTF
>TRBD2|TRBJ2-1|TRBV7-3
TGTGCCAGCAGCTTCCCGGGACTAGCGGGAATGACCCACAATGAGCAGTTCTTC
CASSFPGLAGMTHNEQFF
>.|TRBJ2-7|TRBV14
TGTGCCAGCAGCCAATCCGGCAGGGGCCCCGAGTACTTC
CASSQSGRGPEYF
>.|TRBJ1-1|TRBV19
TGTGCCAGTAGTATTCAGTGGAACACTGAAGCTTTCTTT
CASSIQWNTEAFF